This TCR beta chain was sequenced for a study of blood T cell repertoires in COVID-19. Turning to the study itself: Samples of COVID-19 (acute and convalescent) were obtained from the United States, Italy and Spain.

Trimming pared 3 bases from V and 4 bases from J, leaving 12 bases between. CDR3 length equals 14 residues. Germline V CDR1 and CDR2: SNHLY, FYNNEI. Methods used by the authors: Estimated nucleated cell counts came from reference gene primer amplification. Clones were sequenced by immunoSEQ multiplex PCR, and TCRdb holds only the in-frame ones, with some missing. V, J and clone size reflect that table, while D and trimming were determined from the DNA. The repertoire includes about 83,000 clones, roughly 84% of them detected once, and approximately 21% sits in the top ten. The receptor was derived from a woman older than 75 in a cohort sampled during active or convalescent COVID-19. The material sequenced was peripheral blood. This chain joins TRBV2 and TRBJ1-2; D is possibly TRBD1 (5 bases). DNA of the CDR3: TGTGCCAGCAGTGATTGGGGGGGTGGCTATGGCTACACCTTC. Translation gives CASSDWGGGYGYTF.